The T cell receptor beta chain under discussion was sequenced for a study of molecular identifiers for immune sequencing clone quantification. This clonotype was recorded many times. This CDR3 is built from 16 residues. V lost 5 bases and J lost 3, with 17 bases in between. Germline-derived CDR1 and CDR2 are MNHEY and SMNVEV (reference sequence). From the PCR reads, TCRdb called clonotypes with MiXCR, one entry per CDR3 protein. Of some 59,000 distinct CDR3 sequences listed, 25% are singletons. The chain links TRBV27 to TRBJ1-5; D not resolved. The sequencing sample was made of naive CD8+ T cells from blood, with Jurkat cell RNA spiked in. The subset was: FACS-sorted CD8+CD4-CCR7+CD45RA+ naive T cells. The TCR sequence derives from a human donor in good health. Some libraries in this study had Jurkat cell RNA spiked in. CDR3 in DNA: TGTGCCAGCAGTCCTAACCCCGGGCTTTACAATCAGCCCCAGCATTTT. This gives the protein CASSPNPGLYNQPQHF.